Listed below are T cell receptor beta chains from one sample, sequenced in a study of identical twins. MiXCR was run by TCRdb on the 5' RACE reads, yielding one entry per CDR3 protein. The table records roughly 260,000 distinct CDR3 sequences, about 7.5% of them present only once. In addition, the sample was reused for a study of yellow fever vaccine responses in identical twins.

Sequences were obtained from CD8+ T cells sorted from blood. The receptors here all came from a woman aged 18-30 years in good health. CDR3s include the opening cysteine and the closing phenylalanine or tryptophan. The order of the fields is clone size, D gene, J gene, V gene, CDR3 DNA, CDR3 protein. A D gene is named only where the DNA matches it firmly. The listing skips clone size in some rows; elsewhere it reads once, few, many or a size class.

few,NA,TRBJ2-7,TRBV11-2,TGTGCCAGCAGCCCGACGAGCCTCGCGAACGAGCAGTACTTC,CASSPTSLANEQYF
NA,NA,TRBJ2-1,TRBV4-1,TGCGCCAGCAGCCAAGGGGACGGGGGCCTCTCCTACAATGAGCAGTTCTTC,CASSQGDGGLSYNEQFF
NA,TRBD2,TRBJ2-3,TRBV29-1,TGCAGCGGAGGCGGGAGCAGCACAGATACGCAGTATTTT,CSGGGSSTDTQYF
NA,TRBD1,TRBJ2-1,TRBV28,TGTGCCAGCAGTTTACCGGGGACAGGGGGGTCCGTATACAATGAGCAGTTCTTC,CASSLPGTGGSVYNEQFF
many,NA,TRBJ2-1,TRBV5-1,TGCGCCAGCAGCTTCGGGAGGGGGCCCTACAATGAGCAGTTCTTC,CASSFGRGPYNEQFF
NA,TRBD2,TRBJ2-3,TRBV28,TGTGCCACCTCCCCGGTCGTTACGACGGGGGGGCCTTTTGTTAGAGATACGCAGTATTTT,CATSPVVTTGGPFVRDTQYF
few,NA,TRBJ1-4,TRBV29-1,TGCAGACCTACAGGGCTCAATGAAAAACTGTTTTTT,CRPTGLNEKLFF
NA,TRBD2,TRBJ2-3,TRBV20-1,TGCAGTGCTAGAGGGGCCGTTTTGCTAGCGGGGGGGCCTGACACAGATACGCAGTATTTT,CSARGAVLLAGGPDTDTQYF
many,NA,TRBJ2-2,TRBV12-3/TRBV12-4,TGTGCCAGCAGTCCCCCCCCCGGGGAGCTGTTTTTT,CASSPPPGELFF
few,TRBD2,TRBJ2-5,TRBV4-2,TGTGCCAGCAGCCAAGACCCAGCGGGAGAAGGAGAGACCCAGTACTTC,CASSQDPAGEGETQYF
many,NA,TRBJ2-5,TRBV21-1,TGTGCCAGCAGCACCAGGGGGACAAAAGAGACCCAGTACTTC,CASSTRGTKETQYF
few,TRBD1,TRBJ2-7,TRBV29-1,TGCAGCGTTCCACGACAGGGGGACCGTCACGAGCAGTACTTC,CSVPRQGDRHEQYF
NA,NA,TRBJ2-1,TRBV5-8,TGTGCCAGCAGCTTGGTCGTCGAGGGCAATGAGCAGTTCTTC,CASSLVVEGNEQFF
many,NA,TRBJ2-5,TRBV28,TGTGCCAGCAGTGGGGACCGGACCCAGTACTTC,CASSGDRTQYF
few,TRBD2,TRBJ2-3,TRBV28,TGTGCCACCAGCCCGGAGCGGGGGGGGGATACGCAGTATTTT,CATSPERGGDTQYF
few,NA,TRBJ2-2,TRBV11-2,TGTGCCAGCAGCCTCCGGGGCGGGCACACCGGGGAGCTGTTTTTT,CASSLRGGHTGELFF
NA,NA,TRBJ2-7,TRBV5-1,TGCGCCAGCAGCTTGGATCCGGGAAAGGCCTACGAGCAGTACTTC,CASSLDPGKAYEQYF
NA,NA,TRBJ2-3,TRBV24-1,TGTGCCACCAGTGACCCTGGAAGCACAGATACGCAGTATTTT,CATSDPGSTDTQYF
NA,TRBD1,TRBJ2-2,TRBV5-1,TGCGCCAGCAGCTCGGGACAGGTCTCGAACACCGGGGAGCTGTTTTTT,CASSSGQVSNTGELFF
NA,NA,TRBJ2-7,TRBV3-1,TGTGCCAGCAGCCAAGTCGCCAGTACCTACGAGCAGTACTTC,CASSQVASTYEQYF
NA,NA,TRBJ2-7,TRBV20-1,TGCAGTGCCGATGCGGACGGGAACTACGAGCAGTACTTC,CSADADGNYEQYF
NA,NA,TRBJ2-7,TRBV12-3/TRBV12-4,TGTGCCAGCAGGGGTTGGGACGGCTCCTACGAGCAGTACTTC,CASRGWDGSYEQYF
many,NA,TRBJ1-2,TRBV27,TGTGCCAGCAGTTTTACAGGGTCTGGTTATTACTATGGCTACACCTTC,CASSFTGSGYYYGYTF
many,TRBD1,TRBJ1-6,TRBV7-8,TGTGCCAGCAGCTTGGGGACAGCCTTAAATTCACCCCTCCACTTT,CASSLGTALNSPLHF
many,NA,TRBJ2-1,TRBV7-3,TGTGCCAGCAGGTCGGGAGTCAACGATGAGCAGTTCTTC,CASRSGVNDEQFF
NA,TRBD2,TRBJ2-1,TRBV7-6,TGTGCCAGCAGCTTAGAGCTAGCGGGAGGGGTGAATGAGCAGTTCTTC,CASSLELAGGVNEQFF
many,NA,TRBJ1-4,TRBV12-5,TGTGCTAGTGGTTTGACTCCAGGGGCAACTAATGAAAAACTGTTTTTT,CASGLTPGATNEKLFF
few,NA,TRBJ1-1,TRBV28,TGTGCCAGCCAGGGAGTAAACACTGAAGCTTTCTTT,CASQGVNTEAFF
few,TRBD2,TRBJ2-3,TRBV9,TGTGCCAGCAGCGTAGTGCGGGGGGCCGGGGATACGCAGTATTTT,CASSVVRGAGDTQYF
many,NA,TRBJ2-1,TRBV27,TGTGCCAGCAGTTTATCACCGGACGGTTTGGATGAGCAGTTCTTC,CASSLSPDGLDEQFF
many,NA,TRBJ2-1,TRBV12-3/TRBV12-4,TGTGCCAGCAGTTTATCCGGAATCAATGAGCAGTTCTTC,CASSLSGINEQFF
many,NA,TRBJ1-2,TRBV12-3/TRBV12-4,TGTGCCAGCAGTTTAGCTGGAGGGCTACTACGGTATGGCTACACCTTC,CASSLAGGLLRYGYTF
few,TRBD2,TRBJ2-1,TRBV4-1,TGCGCCAGCAGCCAAGATATCCTAGCGGGAGGGCGACCCAGTGAGCAGTTCTTC,CASSQDILAGGRPSEQFF
few,NA,TRBJ2-2,TRBV7-2,TGTGCCAGCAGCCTGTGGGGGGCAGGGACCGGGGAGCTGTTTTTT,CASSLWGAGTGELFF
few,TRBD1,TRBJ2-4,TRBV28,TGTGCCAGCGGGACAGTAAAAAACATTCAGTACTTC,CASGTVKNIQYF
NA,TRBD2,TRBJ2-1,TRBV7-8,TGTGCCAGCAGCTTAGAAACGGGGACTAGCGCGGTCAATGAGCAGTTCTTC,CASSLETGTSAVNEQFF
few,TRBD1,TRBJ2-3,TRBV29-1,TGCAGCGTTGTTGGGACAGGGTCCCCAGATACGCAGTATTTT,CSVVGTGSPDTQYF
NA,NA,TRBJ2-1,TRBV15,TGTGCCACCAGCAGAGATATTACGGACAATGAGCAGTTCTTC,CATSRDITDNEQFF
few,NA,TRBJ2-2,TRBV12-3/TRBV12-4,TGTGCCAGCAGTTTATACGCGACTAACACCGGGGAGCTGTTTTTT,CASSLYATNTGELFF
many,NA,TRBJ2-7,TRBV5-6,TGTGCCAGCAGCTTGGGGACGGAGGTCTACGAGCAGTACTTC,CASSLGTEVYEQYF
many,NA,TRBJ2-1,TRBV10-3,TGTGCCATCACAGTGGGGAATGAGCAGTTCTTC,CAITVGNEQFF
NA,TRBD2,TRBJ2-1,TRBV5-1,TGCGCCAGCAGCTTGGCGGAAGGCCCGGCGGGAGTAGCCTACAATGAGCAGTTCTTC,CASSLAEGPAGVAYNEQFF
many,TRBD2,TRBJ2-5,TRBV14,TGTGCCAGCAGCCGACGGGGGGGCCCTGAGACCCAGTACTTC,CASSRRGGPETQYF
NA,TRBD2,TRBJ2-1,TRBV7-8,TGTGCCAGCAGCTTCCGAGGGACTAGTGGCGACAATGAGCAGTTCTTC,CASSFRGTSGDNEQFF
few,TRBD1,TRBJ2-7,TRBV27,TGTGCCAGACCCTTCTACAGGGGGATATCCTACGAGCAGTACTTC,CARPFYRGISYEQYF
many,NA,TRBJ2-2,TRBV29-1,TGCAGCGCTTGGACAGCGAACACCGGGGAGCTGTTTTTT,CSAWTANTGELFF
NA,NA,TRBJ2-3,TRBV6-1,TGTGCCAGCAGTGAAGCCGATGACTTAGTTTACGATACGCAGTATTTT,CASSEADDLVYDTQYF
NA,NA,TRBJ2-1,TRBV15,TGTGCCACCAGCAGACCGGGATCTGCCTACAATGAGCAGTTCTTC,CATSRPGSAYNEQFF
few,NA,TRBJ1-5,TRBV7-8,TGTGCCAGCAGCGAGTCCGCCAGCGCGGGGCCCCAGCATTTT,CASSESASAGPQHF
NA,TRBD2,TRBJ2-5,TRBV7-6,TGTGCCAGCAGCTTAGTGACTAGCGGGATAGGAGAGACCCAGTACTTC,CASSLVTSGIGETQYF
few,NA,TRBJ2-3,TRBV9,TGTGCCAGCAGCGTAGGTCTGGAGTCGGCAGATACGCAGTATTTT,CASSVGLESADTQYF
many,NA,TRBJ2-6,TRBV12-3/TRBV12-4,TGTGCCAGCAGTTTCGAGTTTTCTGGGGCCAACGTCCTGACTTTC,CASSFEFSGANVLTF
many,NA,TRBJ2-2,TRBV10-2,TGCGCCAGCAGTGGGGAGACTGACACCGGGGAGCTGTTTTTT,CASSGETDTGELFF